This entry is about one T cell receptor (beta chain). With 60 Vbeta and 13 Jbeta primers, the PCR was carried out. TCRdb's copy holds only in-frame clones and misses some; the assay was immunoSEQ multiplex PCR. The repertoire table contains approximately 37,000 clones. This sample is drawn from a study of cytomegalovirus exposure and HLA in healthy donors. The sequence came from a male donor in good health and CMV-seronegative. The specimen was PBMCs.

The CDR3 loop is CASSQLSGPGKETQYF. In DNA, the CDR3 is TGCGCCAGCAGCCAACTATCCGGACCCGGGAAGGAGACCCAGTACTTC. The V and J genes are TRBV4-1 and TRBJ2-5; the D gene is possibly TRBD2 (5 bases). This CDR3 is built from 16 residues. The V end was cut by 2 bases, the J end by 5 bases, with 18 bases between. Germline CDR1 MGHRA, CDR2 YSYEKL.